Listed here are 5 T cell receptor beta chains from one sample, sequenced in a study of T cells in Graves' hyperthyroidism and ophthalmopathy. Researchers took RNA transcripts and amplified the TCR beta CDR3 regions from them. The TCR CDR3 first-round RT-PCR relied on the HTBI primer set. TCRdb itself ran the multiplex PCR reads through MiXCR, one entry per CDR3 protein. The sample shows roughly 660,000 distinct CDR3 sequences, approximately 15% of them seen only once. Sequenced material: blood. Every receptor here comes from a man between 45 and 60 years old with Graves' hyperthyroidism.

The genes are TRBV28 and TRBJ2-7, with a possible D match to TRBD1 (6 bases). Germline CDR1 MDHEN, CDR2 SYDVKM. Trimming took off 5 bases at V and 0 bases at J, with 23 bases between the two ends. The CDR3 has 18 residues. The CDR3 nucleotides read TGTGCCAGCAGTCCAGGGGCCCTCCTGTTAAGTCCCTCCTACGAGCAGTACTTC. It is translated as CASSPGALLLSPSYEQYF.

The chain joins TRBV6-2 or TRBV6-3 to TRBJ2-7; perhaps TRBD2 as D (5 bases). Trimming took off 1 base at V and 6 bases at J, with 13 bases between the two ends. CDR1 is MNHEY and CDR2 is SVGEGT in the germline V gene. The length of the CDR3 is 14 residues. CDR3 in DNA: TGTGCCAGCAGTTACTTCGCAGTCGGGGTCGAGCAGTACTTC. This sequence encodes CASSYFAVGVEQYF.

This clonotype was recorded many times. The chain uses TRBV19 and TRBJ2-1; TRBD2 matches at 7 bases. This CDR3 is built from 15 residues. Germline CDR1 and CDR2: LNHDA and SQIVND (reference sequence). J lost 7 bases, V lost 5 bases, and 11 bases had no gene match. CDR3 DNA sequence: TGTGCCAGTAGTTCCGCCGGCGGGAGAGGGAATGAGCAGTTCTTC. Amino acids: CASSSAGGRGNEQFF.

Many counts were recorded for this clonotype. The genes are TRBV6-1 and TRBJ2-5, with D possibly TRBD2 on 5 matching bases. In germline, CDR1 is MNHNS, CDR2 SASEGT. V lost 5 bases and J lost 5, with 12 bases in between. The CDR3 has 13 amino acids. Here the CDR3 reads CASSYDGGETQYF. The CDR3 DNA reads TGTGCCAGCAGTTATGACGGCGGGGAGACCCAGTACTTC.

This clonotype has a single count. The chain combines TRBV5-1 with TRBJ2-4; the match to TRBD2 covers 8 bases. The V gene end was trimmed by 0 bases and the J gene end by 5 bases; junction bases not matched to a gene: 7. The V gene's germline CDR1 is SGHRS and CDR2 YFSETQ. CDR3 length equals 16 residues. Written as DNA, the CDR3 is TGCGCCAGCAGCTTGGCCAGCGGGAGCGGACAAAACATTCAGTACTTC. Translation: CASSLASGSGQNIQYF.